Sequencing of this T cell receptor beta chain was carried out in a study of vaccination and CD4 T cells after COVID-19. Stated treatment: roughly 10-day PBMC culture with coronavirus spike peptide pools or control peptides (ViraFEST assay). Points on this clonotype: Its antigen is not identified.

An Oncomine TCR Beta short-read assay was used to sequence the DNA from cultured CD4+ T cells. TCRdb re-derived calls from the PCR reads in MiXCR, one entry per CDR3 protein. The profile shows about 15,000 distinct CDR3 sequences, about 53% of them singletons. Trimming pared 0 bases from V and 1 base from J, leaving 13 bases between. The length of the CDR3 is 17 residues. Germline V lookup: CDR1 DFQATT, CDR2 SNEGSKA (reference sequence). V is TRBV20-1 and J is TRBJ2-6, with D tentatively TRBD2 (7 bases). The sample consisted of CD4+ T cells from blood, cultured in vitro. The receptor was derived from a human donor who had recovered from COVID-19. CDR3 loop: CSAREGGGGSGANVLTF. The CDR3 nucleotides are TGCAGTGCTAGAGAGGGCGGGGGCGGTTCTGGGGCCAACGTCCTGACTTTC.